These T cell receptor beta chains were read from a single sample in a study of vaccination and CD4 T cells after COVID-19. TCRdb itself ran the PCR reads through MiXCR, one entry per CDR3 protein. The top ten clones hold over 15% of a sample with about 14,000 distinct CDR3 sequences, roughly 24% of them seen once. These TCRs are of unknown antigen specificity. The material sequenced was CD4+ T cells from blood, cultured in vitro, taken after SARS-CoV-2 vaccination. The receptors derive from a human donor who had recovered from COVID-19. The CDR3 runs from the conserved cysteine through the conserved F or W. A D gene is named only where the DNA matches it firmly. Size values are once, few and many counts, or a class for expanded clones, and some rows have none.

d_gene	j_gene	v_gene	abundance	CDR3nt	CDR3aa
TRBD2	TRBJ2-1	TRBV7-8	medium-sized	TGTGCCAGCAGCTTCCGGACTAGCGCTGCCAACAACAATGAGCAGTTCTTC	CASSFRTSAANNNEQFF
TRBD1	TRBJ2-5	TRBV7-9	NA	TGTGCCAGCAGCGTAGAACCATGGGACAGGGGTGTTAAGACCCAGTACTTC	CASSVEPWDRGVKTQYF
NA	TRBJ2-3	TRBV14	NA	TGTGCCAGCAGCCAACTTCGGGCAGGGCACACAGATACGCAGTATTTT	CASSQLRAGHTDTQYF
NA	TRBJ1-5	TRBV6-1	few	TGTGCCAGCAGCCAAGGGCTATATCAGCCCCAGCATTTT	CASSQGLYQPQHF
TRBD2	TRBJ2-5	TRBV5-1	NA	TGCGCCAGCAGCTTGCTTAGCGGGATAAACGAAGAGACCCAGTACTTC	CASSLLSGINEETQYF
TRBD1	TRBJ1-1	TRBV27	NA	TGTGCCAGCAGTTTATGGGACAGGGGAACAGCTTTCTTT	CASSLWDRGTAFF
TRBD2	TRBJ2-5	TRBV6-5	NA	TGTGCCAGCAGTTACTCCGGACTAGCGGGATGGGAGACCCAGTACTTC	CASSYSGLAGWETQYF
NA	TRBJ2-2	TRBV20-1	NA	TGCAGTGCTAGAGATGGGGAACGGGGAACGAACACCGGGGAGCTGTTTTTT	CSARDGERGTNTGELFF
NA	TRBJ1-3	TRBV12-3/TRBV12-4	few	TGTGCCACTACGTCAGGGTCCGGAAACACCATATATTTT	CATTSGSGNTIYF
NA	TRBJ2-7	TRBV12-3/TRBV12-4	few	TGTGCCAGCACCCTGTCGGGTTACGAGCAGTACTTC	CASTLSGYEQYF
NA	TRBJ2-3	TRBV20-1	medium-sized	TGCAGTGCTACGAAAGAGGGGGCAGATACGCAGTATTTT	CSATKEGADTQYF
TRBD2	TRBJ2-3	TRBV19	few	TGTGCCAGTAGTATGTTAGCGGGGACCACAGATACGCAGTATTTT	CASSMLAGTTDTQYF
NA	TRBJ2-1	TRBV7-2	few	TGTGCCAGCAGGCCAGGGTACAATGAGCAGTTCTTC	CASRPGYNEQFF
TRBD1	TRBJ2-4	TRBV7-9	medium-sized	TGTGCCAGCAGGGGCGGACAGGGAGTGGGCATTCAGTACTTC	CASRGGQGVGIQYF
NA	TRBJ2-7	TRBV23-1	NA	TGCGCCAGCCTTCTATACCAGGGTGGGTACGAGCAGTACTTC	CASLLYQGGYEQYF
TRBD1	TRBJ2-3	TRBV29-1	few	TGCAGCGTTTCCGACAGGGGAGGCACAGATACGCAGTATTTT	CSVSDRGGTDTQYF
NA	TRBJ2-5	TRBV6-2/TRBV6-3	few	TGTGCCAGCAGTTACGGGTCGGGACATAAAGAGACCCAGTACTTC	CASSYGSGHKETQYF
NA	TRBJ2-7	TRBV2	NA	TGTGCCAGCAGTGAGGGGTGGTCCCCCTTCTTC	CASSEGWSPFF
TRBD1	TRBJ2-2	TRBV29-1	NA	TGCAGCTCCCGGAAGGACAGGGAGGCCGGGGAGCTGTTTTTT	CSSRKDREAGELFF
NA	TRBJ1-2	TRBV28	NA	TGTGCCAGCAGTTTCCCCCCGCGGGTTCCTGGCTACACCTTC	CASSFPPRVPGYTF
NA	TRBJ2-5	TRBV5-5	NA	TGTGCCAGCAGCGCGTTACTCAGCCAAGAGACCCAGTACTTC	CASSALLSQETQYF
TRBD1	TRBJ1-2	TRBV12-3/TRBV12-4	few	TGTGCCAGCACCCGAAGAACACAGGGGTTCTATGGCTACACCTTC	CASTRRTQGFYGYTF
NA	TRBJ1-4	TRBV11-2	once	TGTGCCAGCAGCCGGCCTCCGGCTAATGAAAAACTGTTTTTT	CASSRPPANEKLFF
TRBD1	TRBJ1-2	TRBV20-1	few	TGCAGTGCCCTGGGACAGGGGGACTATGGCTACACCTTC	CSALGQGDYGYTF
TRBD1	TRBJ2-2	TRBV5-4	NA	TGTGCCAGCAGCCGCCCCGGACAGGGGATCCCCGGGGAGCTGTTTTTT	CASSRPGQGIPGELFF
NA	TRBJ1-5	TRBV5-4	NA	TGTGCCAGCAGCGAACGTGGGGGCAGAACCTCCAATCAGCCCCAGCATTTT	CASSERGGRTSNQPQHF
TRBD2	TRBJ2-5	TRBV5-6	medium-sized	TGTGCCAGCACCCTCGGGGGGGGCCGAGAGACCCAGTACTTC	CASTLGGGRETQYF
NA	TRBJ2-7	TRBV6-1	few	TGTGCCAGCAGTCCCACCGGGACGCGAGCCTACGAGCAGTACTTC	CASSPTGTRAYEQYF
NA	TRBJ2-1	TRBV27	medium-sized	TGTGCCAGCAGCCCCCCCCGTCGCTACAATGAGCAGTTCTTC	CASSPPRRYNEQFF
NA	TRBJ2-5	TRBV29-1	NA	TGCAGCGTTGAACAGGGCAATGGGGAGACCCAGTACTTC	CSVEQGNGETQYF
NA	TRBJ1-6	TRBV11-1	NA	TGTGCCAGCAGCCAGCGGGGGGGCCCACCCCTCCACTTT	CASSQRGGPPLHF
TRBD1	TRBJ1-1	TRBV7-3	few	TGTGCCAGCAGCCTATACAGGGGGGACACTGAAGCTTTCTTT	CASSLYRGDTEAFF
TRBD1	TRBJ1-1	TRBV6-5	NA	TGTGCCAGCAGTTACTCGACAGGGGAAGCTTTCTTT	CASSYSTGEAFF
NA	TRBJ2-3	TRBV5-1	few	TGCGCCAGCAGCTTATTCAGTGCCACAGATACGCAGTATTTT	CASSLFSATDTQYF
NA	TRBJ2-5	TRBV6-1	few	TGTGCCAGCAGTGAAGGGGAGACCCAGTACTTC	CASSEGETQYF
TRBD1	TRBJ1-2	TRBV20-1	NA	TGCAGTGCCCCATTACAGGGGGCCTGGAGTGGCTACACCTTC	CSAPLQGAWSGYTF
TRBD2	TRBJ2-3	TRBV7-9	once	TGTGCCAGCAGCGCCGCCTGGACTAGCGGGAGCACAGATACGCAGTATTTT	CASSAAWTSGSTDTQYF
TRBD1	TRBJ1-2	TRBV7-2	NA	TGTGCCAGCAGCCCAGGGGGAGGAGGGTATGGCTACACCTTC	CASSPGGGGYGYTF
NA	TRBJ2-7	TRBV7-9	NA	TGTGCCAGCAGCCACGGGACCTCCCGGGAGTACTTC	CASSHGTSREYF
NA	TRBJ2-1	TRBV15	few	TGTGCCACCAGCAGAGGGGGGGCAGGACTAGAAGACAATGAGCAGTTCTTC	CATSRGGAGLEDNEQFF
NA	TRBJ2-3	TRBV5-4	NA	TGTGCCAGCAGCTTGATGGGAAGGGCCCCCACAGATACGCAGTATTTT	CASSLMGRAPTDTQYF
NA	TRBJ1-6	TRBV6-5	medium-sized	TGTGCCAGCAGTTACAAAGGTGATCGGAATTCACCCCTCCACTTT	CASSYKGDRNSPLHF
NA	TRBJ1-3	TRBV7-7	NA	TGTGCCAGCAGGAATAAACAGGGCAGAGACTCTGGAAACACCATATATTTT	CASRNKQGRDSGNTIYF
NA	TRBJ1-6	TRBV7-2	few	TGTGCCAGCAGCTTAGTGCCGAGGGTATCACCCCTCCACTTT	CASSLVPRVSPLHF
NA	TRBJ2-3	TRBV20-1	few	TGCAGCGCTAAGGGGAGCACAGATACGCAGTATTTT	CSAKGSTDTQYF
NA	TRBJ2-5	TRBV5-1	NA	TGCGCCAGCAGCTTGTACGGCCAAGAGACCCAGTACTTC	CASSLYGQETQYF
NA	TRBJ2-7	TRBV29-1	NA	TGCAGCGTTGGATGGAAAAGTTCCTCCTACGAGCAGTACTTC	CSVGWKSSSYEQYF
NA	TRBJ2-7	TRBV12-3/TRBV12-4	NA	TGTGCCAGCAGTTCCCAAACTTCCTACGAGCAGTACTTC	CASSSQTSYEQYF
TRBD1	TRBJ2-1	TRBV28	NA	TGTGCCAGCAGTTTCCCAAGGGACAGGGTTTCGTACAATGAGCAGTTCTTC	CASSFPRDRVSYNEQFF
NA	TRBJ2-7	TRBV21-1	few	TGTGCCAGCAGCACACAGACAGGGGGCGAGCAGTACTTC	CASSTQTGGEQYF
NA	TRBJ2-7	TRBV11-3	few	TGTGCCAGCAGCTTAGAGGGCGCAGGTCACGAGCAGTACTTC	CASSLEGAGHEQYF
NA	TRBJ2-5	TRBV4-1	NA	TGCGCCAGCCGGGACCTCAGGGGTAAAGAGACCCAGTACTTC	CASRDLRGKETQYF
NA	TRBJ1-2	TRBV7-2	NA	TGTGCCAGCAGCTCAAACGGGGTCTCAAATCATGGCTACACCTTC	CASSSNGVSNHGYTF
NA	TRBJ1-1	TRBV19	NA	TGTGCCACCACGTTAGTGACTGAAGCTTTCTTT	CATTLVTEAFF
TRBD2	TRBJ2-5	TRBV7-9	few	TGTGCCAGCAGCTTAGATAGCGGGTCTGGGACCCAGTACTTC	CASSLDSGSGTQYF
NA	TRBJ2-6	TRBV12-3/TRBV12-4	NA	TGTGCCAGCAGTCCCGGAATCCAGAGGGGCTCCGTCCTGACTTTC	CASSPGIQRGSVLTF
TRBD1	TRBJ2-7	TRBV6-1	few	TGTGCCAGCAGTACCGACCGGGACAGGGTCCTCAACGAGCAGTACTTC	CASSTDRDRVLNEQYF
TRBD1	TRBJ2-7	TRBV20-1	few	TGCAGTGCTAACGGACAGGGGATGTACGGGGAGCAGTACTTC	CSANGQGMYGEQYF
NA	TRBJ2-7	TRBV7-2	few	TGTGCCAGCCAAACTAGAGGGGCTCACGAGCAGTACTTC	CASQTRGAHEQYF